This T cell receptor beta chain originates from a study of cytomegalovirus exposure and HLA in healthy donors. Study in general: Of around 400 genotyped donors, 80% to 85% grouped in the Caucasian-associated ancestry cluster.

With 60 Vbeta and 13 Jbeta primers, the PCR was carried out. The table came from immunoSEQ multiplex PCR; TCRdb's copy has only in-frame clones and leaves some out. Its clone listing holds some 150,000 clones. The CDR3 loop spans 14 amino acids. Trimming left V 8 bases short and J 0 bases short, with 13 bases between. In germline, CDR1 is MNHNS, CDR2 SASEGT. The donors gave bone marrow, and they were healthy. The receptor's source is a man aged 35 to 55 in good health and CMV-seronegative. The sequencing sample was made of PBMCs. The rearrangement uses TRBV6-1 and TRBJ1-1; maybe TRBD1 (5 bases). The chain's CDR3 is CASSGVLMNTEAFF. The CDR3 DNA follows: TGTGCCAGCTCGGGGGTTCTTATGAACACTGAAGCTTTCTTT.